The next 19 T cell receptor beta chains were all read from a single sample in a study of identical twins (dated by TCRdb to 2016 to 2017). The library was made by 5' RACE. TCRdb lists the instrument as Illumina HiSeq 2000. The public sequencing data were trimmed at Q25 with fastp and processed into clonotypes with MiXCR by TCRdb, which kept only in-frame beta chains. Rows matching on CDR3 protein sequence are summarized as one entry with the most common DNA and genes. The sample table lists a few hundred thousand distinct CDR3 sequences, roughly 9% of them with a count of one. The ten largest clones represent about 9.1% of the sample. Sequencing was carried out using naive T cells sorted from blood. The cell subset or site label for this specimen denotes: cells isolated with a human naive T-cell isolation kit. These receptors were obtained from a woman between 50 and 59 years old in good health.

In this sample, this clonotype turned up a few times. This chain joins TRBV6-6 and TRBJ1-1, with a possible D match to TRBD1 (5 bases). Trimming left V 2 bases short and J 6 bases short, with 13 bases between. Germline-derived CDR1 and CDR2 are MNHNY and SVGAGI (reference sequence). The CDR3 is 14 amino acids. The CDR3 DNA reads as TGTGCCAGCAGTTACCCTCAGGGTCCGGCTGAAGCTTTCTTT. This encodes CASSYPQGPAEAFF.

The chain carries TRBV7-9 and TRBJ1-4; TRBD1 matches at 8 bases. The CDR3 length is 15 residues. Germline lookup yields CDR1 SEHNR and CDR2 FQNEAQ (reference sequence). Trimming cost V 5 bases and J 6 bases; bases outside gene matches: 8. Here the CDR3 reads CASSPPGTGDEKLFF. The CDR3 DNA is TGTGCCAGCAGCCCCCCCGGGACAGGCGATGAAAAACTGTTTTTT.

This clonotype turned up a few times. The chain combines TRBV29-1 with TRBJ2-7; the D call may be TRBD1 or TRBD2 (5 bases each). This CDR3 region has 13 residues. The V and J ends lost 4 bases and 0 bases respectively, with 10 bases between them. Germline loops: CDR1 SQVTM, CDR2 ANQGSEA. DNA of the CDR3: TGCAGCGTTGGGGGGAGCAGCTCCTACGAGCAGTACTTC. It encodes CSVGGSSSYEQYF.

This clonotype was counted at least ten times. The genes are TRBV12-3 or TRBV12-4 and TRBJ2-1; weak D call: TRBD2 (6 bases). The CDR3 has 14 amino acids. V was pared by 7 bases and J by 7 bases, with 17 bases between. The DNA of the CDR3 is TGTGCCAGCATGGGACTGCAGAATGGGAATGAGCAGTTCTTC. It translates to CASMGLQNGNEQFF.

This clonotype has only a few counts. The chain joins TRBV2 to TRBJ2-7; D perhaps matches TRBD2 (6 bases). Per germline, CDR1 SNHLY and CDR2 FYNNEI. The CDR3 consists of 15 residues. V lost 6 bases to trimming and J lost 5 bases, with 20 bases between them. The CDR3 DNA sequence: TGTGCCAGCAGAAAAAAGGGAGAGGGAGGCAACGAGCAGTACTTC. Its translation: CASRKKGEGGNEQYF.

This clonotype was recorded a few times. The chain carries TRBV29-1 and TRBJ1-1, with a weak D call TRBD1 (5 bases). CDR1 is SQVTM, CDR2 ANQGSEA, per germline. V was shortened by 3 bases and J by 1 base, with 9 bases between the two germline ends. This CDR3 region has 13 residues. CDR3 sequence: CSVEGRWNTEAFF. DNA of the CDR3: TGCAGCGTTGAGGGACGGTGGAACACTGAAGCTTTCTTT.

The chain links TRBV7-2 to TRBJ2-3, with D unclear. Germline lookup yields CDR1 SGHTA and CDR2 FQGNSA. Trimming took off 5 bases at V and 2 bases at J, with 11 bases between the two ends. This CDR3 region has 14 residues. The CDR3 spells CASSPRTFTDTQYF. The DNA of the CDR3 is TGTGCCAGCAGCCCTCGGACCTTCACAGATACGCAGTATTTT.

This clonotype was counted many times. This rearrangement joins TRBV24-1 to TRBJ2-3; 11 nucleotides align to TRBD1. V lost 0 bases to trimming and J lost 2 bases; unmatched junction nucleotides: 3. Germline CDR1 is KGHDR and CDR2 is SFDVKD. This CDR3 spans 17 amino acids. In nucleotides, the CDR3 is TGTGCCACCAGTGATTTGGGGACAGGGGGAGCCACAGATACGCAGTATTTT. Protein sequence: CATSDLGTGGATDTQYF.

This clonotype was observed many times. This chain uses TRBV5-1 with TRBJ1-2; D not certain. This CDR3 region has 12 residues. Between the trimmed V and J ends, which lost 5 bases and 0 bases, there was a span of 5 bases. CDR1 SGHRS and CDR2 YFSETQ come from the germline V gene. CDR3 sequence reads: CASRVANYGYTF. CDR3 bases: TGCGCCAGCAGGGTGGCTAACTATGGCTACACCTTC.

V is TRBV20-1 and J is TRBJ1-2, with TRBD1 matching 9 bases. Germline V gives CDR1 DFQATT, CDR2 SNEGSKA (reference sequence). Trimming removed 3 bases from V and 6 bases from J; junction bases left unmatched: 8. There are 14 residues in the CDR3. The CDR3 DNA is TGCAGTGCTAGTACGGGACAGGGCTTTAATGGCTACACCTTC. Amino acid sequence: CSASTGQGFNGYTF.

The chain recombines TRBV6-2 or TRBV6-3 with TRBJ2-7; maybe TRBD2 (6 bases). Germline lookup yields CDR1 MNHEY and CDR2 SVGEGT. This CDR3 contains 20 residues. V shed 5 bases and J shed 4 bases, with 33 bases lying between them. Written as DNA, the CDR3 is TGTGCCAGCAGTACCCCCCGGGCGGGAACCCCCGGGGTGCCCTCTTACGAGCAGTACGTC. This codes for CASSTPRAGTPGVPSYEQYV.

This clonotype was counted many times. The J gene is TRBJ1-1, the V gene TRBV5-1, with D possibly matching TRBD1 (6 bases). Germline V lookup: CDR1 SGHRS, CDR2 YFSETQ. V dropped 1 base and J dropped 0 bases, with 13 bases sitting between them. The CDR3 length is 16 residues. CDR3 protein: CASSLKQGVVNTEAFF. The DNA for the CDR3 is TGCGCCAGCAGCTTGAAACAGGGTGTCGTGAACACTGAAGCTTTCTTT.

This clonotype was seen only a few times. The chain couples TRBV25-1 to TRBJ1-1; the D is unclear. The CDR3 contains 11 residues. The germline V and J ends were trimmed by 3 bases and 8 bases, with 7 bases remaining between them. The germline gives CDR1 MGHDK, CDR2 SYGVNS. CDR3 nucleotide sequence: TGTGCCAGCAGTGAGGGCCTAGAAGCTTTCTTT. Translated, it gives CASSEGLEAFF.

The gene calls are TRBV3-1 and TRBJ1-1; no clear D. The CDR3 covers 15 residues. V was shortened by 0 bases and J by 6 bases, with 14 bases between the two germline ends. Germline V gene data show CDR1 as LGHDT and CDR2 as YNNKEL (reference sequence). CDR3 region: CASSQDRVGYPEAFF. The CDR3 region has the DNA TGTGCCAGCAGCCAAGATCGGGTGGGATATCCTGAAGCTTTCTTT.

The CDR3 loop reads CASSLGGADGYTF. The CDR3 nucleotides are TGCGCCAGCAGCCTAGGGGGTGCGGACGGCTACACCTTC. This rearrangement joins TRBV5-1 to TRBJ1-2; the D gene is possibly TRBD1 (6 bases). Trimming shortened V by 4 bases and J by 8 bases, and 15 bases separated the two germline ends. The CDR3 is 13 amino acids. Germline lookup yields CDR1 SGHRS and CDR2 YFSETQ.

This clonotype turned up a few times. The chain combines TRBV25-1 with TRBJ2-7, with 9 bases identical to TRBD1. Germline CDR1 is MGHDK and CDR2 is SYGVNS. V lost 3 bases to trimming and J lost 6 bases; unmatched junction nucleotides: 3. CDR3 size: 13 residues. As DNA, the CDR3 is TGTGCCAGCAGTGATATGACAGGGGGCGAGCAGTACTTC. This encodes CASSDMTGGEQYF.

In its sample, this clonotype was seen a few times. The chain employs TRBV12-3 or TRBV12-4 and TRBJ1-2; D is perhaps TRBD1 (6 bases). The length of the CDR3 is 13 residues. V was shortened by 6 bases and J by 6 bases, with 14 bases between the two germline ends. This chain's CDR3 is CASRDRGANGYTF. The DNA of the CDR3 is TGTGCCAGCAGGGACCGGGGGGCGAATGGCTACACCTTC.

This clonotype showed up just a few times. The V and J genes are TRBV28 and TRBJ2-1; 7 bases line up with TRBD2. The CDR3 totals 13 residues. The V and J ends lost 6 bases and 9 bases, in that order; junction bases with no gene match: 8. The germline V gene has CDR1 MDHEN and CDR2 SYDVKM. The CDR3 reads CASRPRWEGEQFF. DNA of the CDR3: TGTGCCAGCAGGCCAAGGTGGGAGGGTGAGCAGTTCTTC.

This rearrangement joins TRBV12-3 or TRBV12-4 to TRBJ1-1; tentative D call: TRBD1 (5 bases). With 4 bases removed from V and 5 bases from J, the gap between germline ends came to 23 bases. This CDR3 is built from 17 residues. DNA for the CDR3: TGTGCCAGCAGTTCCGGCCGAGTCGGACTGGGGACGACTGAAGCTTTCTTT. It encodes CASSSGRVGLGTTEAFF.